A single sample gave rise to the 10 T cell receptor beta chains below, sequenced in a study of monozygotic twins with inflammatory bowel disease. TCRdb reanalyzed the 5' RACE reads and collapses them to one entry per CDR3 protein, without DNA. The sample spans about 300,000 distinct CDR3 sequences; the ten largest clones claim over 5%. The sample comprised blood. The receptors originated from a human donor with ulcerative colitis or Crohn's disease, or a healthy co-twin of an affected twin (not recorded which).

This CDR3 is CASSELSVSDCTPSCEQYF. This chain connects TRBV5-1 to TRBJ2-7. CDR3 size: 19 residues. Germline CDR1 SGHRS, CDR2 YFSETQ.

V usage is TRBV7-2 and J usage is TRBJ2-7. Germline V gene data show CDR1 as SGHTA and CDR2 as FQGNSA. The CDR3 has 15 residues. This CDR3 reads CASSLGLASSYEQYF.

This chain uses TRBV21-1 with TRBJ2-1; checking the TCRdb D call of TRBD1 is not possible without DNA. TRBV21-1 is marked as a pseudogene. The CDR3 is 14 residues long. CDR3 residues: CASRLKLGGQEQFF.

The rearrangement links TRBV24-1 to TRBJ2-1. CDR1 and CDR2 from the germline V gene are KGHDR and SFDVKD. The CDR3 is 12 amino acids. The CDR3 reads CATSDYGNEQFF.

This chain joins TRBV28 and TRBJ2-3; the TCRdb D gene call, TRBD2, has no DNA to confirm it. CDR1 and CDR2 (germline): MDHEN, SYDVKM. The CDR3 is 11 residues long. The CDR3 sequence is CASSPRVRQYF.

This chain uses TRBV20-1 with TRBJ1-5; TCRdb proposes TRBD1, but this gene call is untestable without DNA. Germline V CDR1 and CDR2: DFQATT, SNEGSKA (reference sequence). The CDR3 covers 18 residues. CDR3: CSARSGQGGFAGNQPQHF.

This rearrangement joins TRBV7-2 to TRBJ2-2; the TCRdb D gene call, TRBD1, has no DNA to confirm it. The CDR3 is made up of 15 amino acids. Germline V gene data show CDR1 as SGHTA and CDR2 as FQGNSA. The CDR3 sequence is CASSLAGQNTGELFF.

J is TRBJ1-2 and V is TRBV30. The CDR3 is made up of 13 amino acids. The germline V gene encodes CDR1 GTSNPN and CDR2 SVGIG (reference sequence). CDR3: CAWSQELNYGYTF.

The genes are TRBV6-2 or TRBV6-3 and TRBJ2-7; TCRdb calls TRBD1, which cannot be checked without DNA. CDR3 length equals 12 residues. The germline V gene encodes CDR1 MNHEY and CDR2 SVGEGT. The CDR3 is CASRPRSGSLYF.

The J gene is TRBJ2-7, the V gene TRBV27; the D call from TCRdb, TRBD1, cannot be confirmed without DNA. Germline V gives CDR1 MNHEY, CDR2 SMNVEV (reference sequence). This CDR3 comprises 15 residues. CDR3 in amino acids: CASSPPQVGGSEQYF.